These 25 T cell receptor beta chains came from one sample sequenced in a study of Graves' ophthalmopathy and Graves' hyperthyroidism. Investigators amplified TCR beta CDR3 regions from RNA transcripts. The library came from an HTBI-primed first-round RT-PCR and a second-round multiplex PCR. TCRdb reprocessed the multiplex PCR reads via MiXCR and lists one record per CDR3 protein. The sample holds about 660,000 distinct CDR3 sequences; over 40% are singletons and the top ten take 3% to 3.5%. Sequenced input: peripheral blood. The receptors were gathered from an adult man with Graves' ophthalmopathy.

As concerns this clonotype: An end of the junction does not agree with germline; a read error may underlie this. CDR3 in amino acids: CSARGPPANTRELFF. The CDR3 region has the DNA TGCAGTGCTAGAGGACCCCCCGCGAACACCAGGGAGCTGTTTTTT. The V and J genes are TRBV20-1 and TRBJ2-2; D unclear. Germline loops: CDR1 DFQATT, CDR2 SNEGSKA (reference sequence). This CDR3 spans 15 amino acids.

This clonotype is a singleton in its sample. CDR3 loop: CAISESGDGNTIYF. The CDR3 region has the DNA TGTGCCATCAGTGAGTCGGGGGACGGAAACACCATATATTTT. V gene TRBV10-3 combines with J gene TRBJ1-3, with D perhaps matching TRBD1 (5 bases). Germline assignment: CDR1 ENHRY and CDR2 SYGVKD. The CDR3 sequence is 14 residues long. V lost 0 bases to trimming and J lost 4 bases, with 7 bases between them.

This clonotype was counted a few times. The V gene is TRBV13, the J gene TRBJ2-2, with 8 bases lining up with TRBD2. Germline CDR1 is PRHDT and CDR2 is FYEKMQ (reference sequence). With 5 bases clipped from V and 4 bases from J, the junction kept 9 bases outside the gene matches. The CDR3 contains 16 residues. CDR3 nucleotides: TGTGCCAGCAGCCCCGGACTAGCTTCCCTCACCGGGGAGCTGTTTTTT. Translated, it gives CASSPGLASLTGELFF.

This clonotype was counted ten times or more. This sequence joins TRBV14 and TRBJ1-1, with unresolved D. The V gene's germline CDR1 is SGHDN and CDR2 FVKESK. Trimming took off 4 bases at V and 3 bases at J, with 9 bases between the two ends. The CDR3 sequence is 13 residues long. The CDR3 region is CASSPLGYTEAFF. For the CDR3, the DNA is TGTGCCAGCAGCCCACTTGGGTACACTGAAGCTTTCTTT.

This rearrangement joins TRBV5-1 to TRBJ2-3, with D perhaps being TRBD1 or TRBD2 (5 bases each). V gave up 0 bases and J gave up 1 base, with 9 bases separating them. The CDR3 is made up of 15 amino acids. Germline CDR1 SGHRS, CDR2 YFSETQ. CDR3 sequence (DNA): TGCGCCAGCAGCTTGGCTGTGGGGGGCACAGATACGCAGTATTTT. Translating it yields CASSLAVGGTDTQYF. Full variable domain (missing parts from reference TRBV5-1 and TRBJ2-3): KAGVTQTPRYLIKTRGQQVTLSCSPISGHRSVSWYQQTPGQGLQFLFEYFSETQRNKGNFPGRFSGRQFSNSRSEMNVSTLELGDSALYLCASSLAVGGTDTQYFGPGTRLTVL.

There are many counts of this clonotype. The CDR3 protein is CASSWDPQETQYF. CDR3 nucleotides: TGCGCCAGCAGCTGGGACCCCCAAGAGACCCAGTACTTC. J is TRBJ2-5 and V is TRBV5-1; either TRBD1 or TRBD2 may fit D (5 bases each). The CDR3 runs to 13 residues. CDR1 is SGHRS and CDR2 is YFSETQ in the germline V gene. V lost 3 bases, J lost 1 base, and 7 bases lay in between.

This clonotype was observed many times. Here the CDR3 DNA reads TGTGCCAGCAGCCAGGGACACCCGCCCACTGAAGCTTTCTTT. Its translation is CASSQGHPPTEAFF. V usage is TRBV7-9 and J usage is TRBJ1-1; the D gene is possibly TRBD1 (6 bases). Germline V gives CDR1 SEHNR, CDR2 FQNEAQ (reference sequence). V lost 5 bases to trimming and J lost 4 bases, with 14 bases between them. The length of the CDR3 is 14 residues.

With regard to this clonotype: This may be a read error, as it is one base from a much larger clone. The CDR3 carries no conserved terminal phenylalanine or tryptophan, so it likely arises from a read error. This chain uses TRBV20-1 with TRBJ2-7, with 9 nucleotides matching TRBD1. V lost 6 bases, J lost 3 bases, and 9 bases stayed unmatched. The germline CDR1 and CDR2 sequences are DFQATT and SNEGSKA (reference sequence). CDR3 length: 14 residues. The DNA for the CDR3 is TGCAGTGCCTTTCGGACAGGGGAAGGCTACGAGCAGTACTAC. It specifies CSAFRTGEGYEQYY.

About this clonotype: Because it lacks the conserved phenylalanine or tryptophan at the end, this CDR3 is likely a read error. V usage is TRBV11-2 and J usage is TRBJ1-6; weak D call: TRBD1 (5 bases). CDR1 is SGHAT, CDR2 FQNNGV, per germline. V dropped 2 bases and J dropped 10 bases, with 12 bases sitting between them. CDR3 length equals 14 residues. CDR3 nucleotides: TGTGCCAGCAGCTTACCCCGGGGGGTCTCACCCCTCCACCTT. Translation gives CASSLPRGVSPLHL.

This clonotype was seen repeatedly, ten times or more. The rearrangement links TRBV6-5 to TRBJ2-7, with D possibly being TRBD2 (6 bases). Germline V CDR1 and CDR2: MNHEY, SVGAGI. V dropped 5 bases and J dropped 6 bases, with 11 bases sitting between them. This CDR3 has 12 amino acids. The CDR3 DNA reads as TGTGCCAGCAGTAGCGGGTCAGGCGAGCAGTACTTC. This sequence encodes CASSSGSGEQYF.

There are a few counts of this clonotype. CDR3 region: CASSVREGPNTGELFF. The CDR3 DNA reads as TGTGCCAGCAGCGTCCGGGAAGGGCCGAACACCGGGGAGCTGTTTTTT. The rearrangement joins TRBV9 to TRBJ2-2; possibly TRBD2 for D (5 bases). Germline assignment: CDR1 SGDLS and CDR2 YYNGEE. The V and J ends lost 2 bases and 0 bases respectively, with 11 bases between them. CDR3 length equals 16 residues. The full variable domain, its missing parts supplied by reference TRBV9 and TRBJ2-2, is DSGVTQTPKHLITATGQRVTLRCSPRSGDLSVYWYQQSLDQGLQFLIQYYNGEERAKGNILERFSAQQFPDLHSELNLSSLELGDSALYFCASSVREGPNTGELFFGEGSRLTVL.

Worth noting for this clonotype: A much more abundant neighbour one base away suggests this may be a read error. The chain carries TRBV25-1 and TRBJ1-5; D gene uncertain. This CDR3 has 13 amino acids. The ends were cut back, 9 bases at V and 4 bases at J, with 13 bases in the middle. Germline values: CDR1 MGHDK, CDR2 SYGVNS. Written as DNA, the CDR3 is TGTGCCAGACACACTAGTCGTAATCAGCCCCAGCATTTT. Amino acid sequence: CARHTSRNQPQHF.

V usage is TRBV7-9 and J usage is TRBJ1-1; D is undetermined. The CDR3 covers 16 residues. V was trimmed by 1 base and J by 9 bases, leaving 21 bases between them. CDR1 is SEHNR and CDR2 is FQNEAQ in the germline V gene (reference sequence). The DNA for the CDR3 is TGTGCCAGCAGCTTAGTTTTTAGGCGGCCGAACACAAAAGCTTTCTTT. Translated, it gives CASSLVFRRPNTKAFF.

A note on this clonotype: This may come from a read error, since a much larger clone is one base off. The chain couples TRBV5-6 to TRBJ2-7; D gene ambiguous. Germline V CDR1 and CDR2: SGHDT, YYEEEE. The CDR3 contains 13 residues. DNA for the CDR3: TGTGCCAGCAGCCGGATCGGGTTCTACGGGCAGTACTTC. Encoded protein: CASSRIGFYGQYF.

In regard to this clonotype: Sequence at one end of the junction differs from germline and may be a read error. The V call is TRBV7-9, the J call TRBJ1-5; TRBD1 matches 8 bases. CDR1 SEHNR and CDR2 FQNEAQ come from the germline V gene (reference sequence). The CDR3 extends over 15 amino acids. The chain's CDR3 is CASSHMGQDNQPQHF. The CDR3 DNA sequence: TGCGCCAGCAGCCATATGGGACAGGACAATCAGCCCCAGCATTTT.

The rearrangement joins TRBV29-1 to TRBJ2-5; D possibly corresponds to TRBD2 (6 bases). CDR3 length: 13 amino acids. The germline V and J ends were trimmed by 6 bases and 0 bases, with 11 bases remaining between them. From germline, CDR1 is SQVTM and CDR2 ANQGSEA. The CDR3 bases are TGCAGCGTAGCCTTAGCGGACCAAGAGACCCAGTACTTC. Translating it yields CSVALADQETQYF.

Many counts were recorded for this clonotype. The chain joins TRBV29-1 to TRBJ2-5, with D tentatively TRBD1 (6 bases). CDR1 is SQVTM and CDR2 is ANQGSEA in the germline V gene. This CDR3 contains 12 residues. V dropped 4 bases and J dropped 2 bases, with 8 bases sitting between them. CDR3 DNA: TGCAGCGTTGTGGGGGCTCAAGAGACCCAGTACTTC. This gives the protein CSVVGAQETQYF. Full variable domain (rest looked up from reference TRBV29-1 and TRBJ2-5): SAVISQKPSRDICQRGTSLTIQCQVDSQVTMMFWYRQQPGQSLTLIATANQGSEATYESGFVIDKFPISRPNLTFSTLTVSNMSPEDSSIYLCSVVGAQETQYFGPGTRLLVL.

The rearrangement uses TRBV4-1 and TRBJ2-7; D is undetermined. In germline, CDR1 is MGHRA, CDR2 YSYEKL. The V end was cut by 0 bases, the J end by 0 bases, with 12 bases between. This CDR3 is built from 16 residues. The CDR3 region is CASSQDLELHSYEQYF. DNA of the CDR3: TGCGCCAGCAGCCAAGATTTGGAGTTACACTCCTACGAGCAGTACTTC.

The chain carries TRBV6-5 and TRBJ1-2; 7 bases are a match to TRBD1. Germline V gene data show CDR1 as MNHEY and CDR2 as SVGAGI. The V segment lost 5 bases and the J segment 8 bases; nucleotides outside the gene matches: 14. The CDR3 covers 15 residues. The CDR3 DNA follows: TGTGCCAGCAGTCGGAAGAACAGGGGAAGGGGCGGCTACACCTTC. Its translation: CASSRKNRGRGGYTF.

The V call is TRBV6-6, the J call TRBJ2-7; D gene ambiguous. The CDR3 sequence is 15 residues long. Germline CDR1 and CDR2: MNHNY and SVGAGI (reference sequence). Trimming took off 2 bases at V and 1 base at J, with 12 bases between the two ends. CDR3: CASSYLHPGSYEQYF. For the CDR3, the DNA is TGTGCCAGCAGTTACCTTCATCCCGGTTCCTACGAGCAGTACTTC.

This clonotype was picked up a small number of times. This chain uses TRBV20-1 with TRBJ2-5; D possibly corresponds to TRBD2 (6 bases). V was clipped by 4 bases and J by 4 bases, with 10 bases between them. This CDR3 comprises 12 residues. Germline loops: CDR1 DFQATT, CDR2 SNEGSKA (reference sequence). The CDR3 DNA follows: TGCAGTGCTAAGTCCGGGGGAGAGACCCAGTACTTC. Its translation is CSAKSGGETQYF.

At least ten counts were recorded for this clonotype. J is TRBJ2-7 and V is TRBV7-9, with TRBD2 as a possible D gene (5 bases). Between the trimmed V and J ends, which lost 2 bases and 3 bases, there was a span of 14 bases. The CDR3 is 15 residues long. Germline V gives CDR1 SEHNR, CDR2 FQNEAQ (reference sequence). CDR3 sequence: CASSLKEGTLYEQYF. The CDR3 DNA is TGTGCCAGCAGCTTAAAAGAGGGAACCCTCTACGAGCAGTACTTC.

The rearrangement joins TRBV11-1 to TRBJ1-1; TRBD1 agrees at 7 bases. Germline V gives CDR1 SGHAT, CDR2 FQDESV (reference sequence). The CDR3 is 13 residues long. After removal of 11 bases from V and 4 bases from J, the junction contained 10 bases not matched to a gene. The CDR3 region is CACGDSWITEAFF. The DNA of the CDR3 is TGTGCCTGCGGGGACAGCTGGATCACTGAAGCTTTCTTT.

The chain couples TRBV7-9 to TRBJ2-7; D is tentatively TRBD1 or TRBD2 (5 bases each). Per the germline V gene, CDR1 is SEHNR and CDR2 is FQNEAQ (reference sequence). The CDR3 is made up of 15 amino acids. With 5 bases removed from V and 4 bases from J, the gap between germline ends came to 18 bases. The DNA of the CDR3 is TGTGCCAGCAGCAGTACCGGGACGGTCCGTTACGAGCAGTACTTC. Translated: CASSSTGTVRYEQYF.

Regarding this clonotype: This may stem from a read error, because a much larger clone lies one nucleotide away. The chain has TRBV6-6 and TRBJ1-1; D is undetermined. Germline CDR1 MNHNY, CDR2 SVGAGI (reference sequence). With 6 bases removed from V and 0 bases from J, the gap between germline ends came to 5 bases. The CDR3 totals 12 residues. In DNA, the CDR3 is TGTGCCAGCAGACGGCTGAACACTGAAGCTTTCTTT. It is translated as CASRRLNTEAFF.